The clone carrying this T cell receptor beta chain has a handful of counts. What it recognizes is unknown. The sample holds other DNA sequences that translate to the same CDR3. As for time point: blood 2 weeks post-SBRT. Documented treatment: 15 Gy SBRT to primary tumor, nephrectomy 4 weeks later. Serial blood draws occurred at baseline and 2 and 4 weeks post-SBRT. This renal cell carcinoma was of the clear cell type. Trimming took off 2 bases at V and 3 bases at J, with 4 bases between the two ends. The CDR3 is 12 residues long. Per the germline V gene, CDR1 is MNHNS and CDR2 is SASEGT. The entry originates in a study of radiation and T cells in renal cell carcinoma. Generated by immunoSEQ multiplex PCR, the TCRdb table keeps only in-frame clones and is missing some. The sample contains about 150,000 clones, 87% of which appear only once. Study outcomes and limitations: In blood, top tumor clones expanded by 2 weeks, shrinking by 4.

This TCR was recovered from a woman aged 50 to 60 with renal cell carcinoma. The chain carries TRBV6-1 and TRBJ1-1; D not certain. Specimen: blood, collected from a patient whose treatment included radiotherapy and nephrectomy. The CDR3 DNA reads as TGTGCCAGCAGTGAATTGTACACTGAAGCTTTCTTT. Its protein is CASSELYTEAFF.